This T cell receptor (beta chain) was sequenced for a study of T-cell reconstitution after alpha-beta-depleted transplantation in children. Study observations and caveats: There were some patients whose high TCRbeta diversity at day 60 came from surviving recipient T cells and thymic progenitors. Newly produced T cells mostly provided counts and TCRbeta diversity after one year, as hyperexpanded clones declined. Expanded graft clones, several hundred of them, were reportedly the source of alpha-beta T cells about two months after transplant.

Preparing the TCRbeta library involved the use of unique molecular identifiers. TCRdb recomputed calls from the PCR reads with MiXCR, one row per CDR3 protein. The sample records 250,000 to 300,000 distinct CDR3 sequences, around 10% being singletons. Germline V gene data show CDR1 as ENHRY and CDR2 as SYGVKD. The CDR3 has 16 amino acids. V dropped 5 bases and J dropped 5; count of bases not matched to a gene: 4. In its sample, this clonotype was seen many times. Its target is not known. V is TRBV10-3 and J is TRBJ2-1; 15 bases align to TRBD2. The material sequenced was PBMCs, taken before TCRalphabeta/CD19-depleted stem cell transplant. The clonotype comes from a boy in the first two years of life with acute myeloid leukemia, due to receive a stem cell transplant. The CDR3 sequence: CAISWTSGRGHNEQFF. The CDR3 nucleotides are TGTGCCATCAGTTGGACTAGCGGGAGGGGACACAATGAGCAGTTCTTC.